This note documents a single TCR beta chain sequence. Its target is not known. The sample is drawn from a study of vaccination and CD4 T cells after COVID-19. Across the whole study: Sampling post-COVID took place a median 101 days after diagnosis (range 35 to 161). Control cultures, each given a CEFX pool, an HIV-1 Nef pool, or no peptide, were included. Study-wide findings and caveats: In convalescent patients, 304 of 307 vaccine-specific clones were mono-reactive for SARS-CoV-2 spike.

The Oncomine TCR Beta short-read assay sequenced DNA from cultured CD4+ T cells. One entry per CDR3 protein, called by TCRdb with MiXCR from the PCR reads. The profile shows 20,000 to 25,000 distinct CDR3 sequences, 60% of them singletons. Treatment meaning: roughly 10-day PBMC culture with coronavirus spike peptide pools or control peptides (ViraFEST assay). ViraFEST used peptide pools to expand antigen-specific T cells before TCR sequencing. Germline V gene lookup returns CDR1 SNHLY and CDR2 FYNNEI. The CDR3 is 12 residues long. Trimming left V 8 bases short and J 6 bases short, with 11 bases between.

The rearrangement uses TRBV2 and TRBJ1-5; D is uncertain. This TCR came from a human donor who received a COVID-19 vaccine. This sample comprised CD4+ T cells from blood, cultured in vitro, obtained after SARS-CoV-2 vaccination. The CDR3 sequence: CASQGLGQPQHF. CDR3 nucleotide sequence: TGTGCCAGCCAAGGGTTGGGTCAGCCCCAGCATTTT.